This T cell receptor (beta chain) comes out of a study of response to subunit inactivated influenza vaccine. Study findings and constraints: After each seasonal influenza vaccination, few new T cells are recruited, the authors suggested.

TCRdb fed the RT-PCR reads into MiXCR, producing one record per CDR3 protein. The table shows about 480,000 distinct CDR3 sequences, with about 10% occurring only once. This clonotype was recorded many times. Its target is unknown. Sequencing used PBMCs from blood, obtained about 6 weeks after vaccination. This receptor was taken from a man aged 50 to 60 who received an inactivated influenza vaccine.

CDR3 sequence reads: CASSLTGGQETQYF. CDR3 bases: TGTGCCAGCAGCTTAACGGGAGGTCAAGAGACCCAGTACTTC. The chain recombines TRBV7-9 with TRBJ2-5, with 7 nucleotides matching TRBD2. The CDR3 is 14 residues long. Per germline, CDR1 SEHNR and CDR2 FQNEAQ (reference sequence). J gave up 2 bases and V 2 bases, and 2 bases lay outside the gene matches. The variable domain in full, completed from reference TRBV7-9 and TRBJ2-5, reads DTGVSQNPRHKITKRGQNVTFRCDPISEHNRLYWYRQTLGQGPEFLTYFQNEAQLEKSRLLSDRFSAERPKGSFSTLEIQRTEQGDSAMYLCASSLTGGQETQYFGPGTRLLVL.